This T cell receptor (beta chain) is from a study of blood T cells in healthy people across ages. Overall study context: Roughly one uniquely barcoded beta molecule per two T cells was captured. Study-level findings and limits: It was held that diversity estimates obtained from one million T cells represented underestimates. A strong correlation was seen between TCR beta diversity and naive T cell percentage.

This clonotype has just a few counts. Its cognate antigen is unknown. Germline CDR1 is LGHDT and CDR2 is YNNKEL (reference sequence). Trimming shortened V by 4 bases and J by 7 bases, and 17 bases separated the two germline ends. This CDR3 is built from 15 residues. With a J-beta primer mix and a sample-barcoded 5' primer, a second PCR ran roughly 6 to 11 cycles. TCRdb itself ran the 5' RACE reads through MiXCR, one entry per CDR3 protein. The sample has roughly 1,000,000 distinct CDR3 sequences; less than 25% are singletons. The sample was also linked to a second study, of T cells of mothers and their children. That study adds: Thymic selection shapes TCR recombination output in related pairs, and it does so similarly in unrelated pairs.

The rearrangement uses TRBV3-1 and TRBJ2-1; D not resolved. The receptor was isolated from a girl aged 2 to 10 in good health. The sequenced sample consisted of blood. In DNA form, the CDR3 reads TGTGCCAGCAGCCGTCGCCCAGACGTGGGAAATGAGCAGTTCTTC. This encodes CASSRRPDVGNEQFF.